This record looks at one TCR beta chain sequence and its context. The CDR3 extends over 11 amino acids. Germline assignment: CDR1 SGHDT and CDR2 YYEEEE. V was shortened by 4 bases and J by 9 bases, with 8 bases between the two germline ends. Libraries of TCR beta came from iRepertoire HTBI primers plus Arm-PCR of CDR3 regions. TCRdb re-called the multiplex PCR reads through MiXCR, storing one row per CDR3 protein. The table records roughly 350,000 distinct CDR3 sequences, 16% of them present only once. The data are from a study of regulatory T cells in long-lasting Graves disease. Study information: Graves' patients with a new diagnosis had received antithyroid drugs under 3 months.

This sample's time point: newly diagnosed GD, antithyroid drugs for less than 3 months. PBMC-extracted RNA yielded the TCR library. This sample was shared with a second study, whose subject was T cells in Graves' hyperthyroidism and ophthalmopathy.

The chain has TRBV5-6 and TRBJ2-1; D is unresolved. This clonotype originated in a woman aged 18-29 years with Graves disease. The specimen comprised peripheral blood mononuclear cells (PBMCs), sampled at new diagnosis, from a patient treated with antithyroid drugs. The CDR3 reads CASSRNREQFF. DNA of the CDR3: TGTGCCAGCAGCCGTAATCGTGAGCAGTTCTTC. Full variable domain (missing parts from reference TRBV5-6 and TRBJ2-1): DAGVTQSPTHLIKTRGQQVTLRCSPKSGHDTVSWYQQALGQGPQFIFQYYEEEERQRGNFPDRFSGHQFPNYSSELNVNALLLGDSALYLCASSRNREQFFGPGTRLTVL.